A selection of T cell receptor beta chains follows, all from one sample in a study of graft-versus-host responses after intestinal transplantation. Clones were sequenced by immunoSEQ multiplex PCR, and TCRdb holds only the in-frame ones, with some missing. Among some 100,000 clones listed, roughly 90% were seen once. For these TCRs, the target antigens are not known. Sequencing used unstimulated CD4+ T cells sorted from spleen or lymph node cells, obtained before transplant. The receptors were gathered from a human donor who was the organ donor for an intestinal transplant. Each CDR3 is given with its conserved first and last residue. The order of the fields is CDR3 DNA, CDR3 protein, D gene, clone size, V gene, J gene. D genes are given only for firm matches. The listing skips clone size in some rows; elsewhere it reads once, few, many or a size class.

CDR3nt: TGTGCCACCAGCAGGGTTGCGGGGGCCACCGGGGAGCTGTTTTTT
CDR3aa: CATSRVAGATGELFF
d_gene: -
abundance: -
v_gene: TRBV15
j_gene: TRBJ2-2

CDR3nt: TGTGCCAGCAGCTCAACAAATGAAAAACTGTTTTTT
CDR3aa: CASSSTNEKLFF
d_gene: -
abundance: few
v_gene: TRBV7-9
j_gene: TRBJ1-4

CDR3nt: TGTGCCAGCAGCCCCGTAGTCAATTCACCCCTCCACTTT
CDR3aa: CASSPVVNSPLHF
d_gene: -
abundance: -
v_gene: TRBV7-3
j_gene: TRBJ1-6

CDR3nt: TGTGCCATCAGTGGCGGGGCCGGCGGGGAGCTGTTTTTT
CDR3aa: CAISGGAGGELFF
d_gene: -
abundance: once
v_gene: TRBV10-3
j_gene: TRBJ2-2

CDR3nt: TGTGCCAGCAGTTCCCCAGGGGGAAAAGGCAATCAGCCCCAGCATTTT
CDR3aa: CASSSPGGKGNQPQHF
d_gene: TRBD1
abundance: -
v_gene: TRBV6-5
j_gene: TRBJ1-5

CDR3nt: TGTGCCAGTTCCCTGGACGTGAGTCAGCCCCAGCATTTT
CDR3aa: CASSLDVSQPQHF
d_gene: -
abundance: -
v_gene: TRBV19
j_gene: TRBJ1-5

CDR3nt: TGTGCCAGTAGAGATAGGGGTAGGACTGAAGCTTTCTTT
CDR3aa: CASRDRGRTEAFF
d_gene: -
abundance: -
v_gene: TRBV19
j_gene: TRBJ1-1

CDR3nt: TGTGCCAGCAGCCCCGGGATCCCCTCCACAGATACGCAGTATTTT
CDR3aa: CASSPGIPSTDTQYF
d_gene: -
abundance: -
v_gene: TRBV5-4
j_gene: TRBJ2-3

CDR3nt: TGCAGCGTTTTTTCCCGAGCAACTGAAGCTTTCTTT
CDR3aa: CSVFSRATEAFF
d_gene: -
abundance: once
v_gene: TRBV29-1
j_gene: TRBJ1-1

CDR3nt: TGTGCCAGCAGCCAAGATAGGAGCACAGATACGCAGTATTTT
CDR3aa: CASSQDRSTDTQYF
d_gene: -
abundance: -
v_gene: TRBV4-2
j_gene: TRBJ2-3

CDR3nt: TGCGCCAGCAGCTTCGCTGCAACTAATGAAAAACTGTTTTTT
CDR3aa: CASSFAATNEKLFF
d_gene: -
abundance: -
v_gene: TRBV5-1
j_gene: TRBJ1-4

CDR3nt: TGTGCCGTCGGGATTACCGCGAGCGGCGGCAATCAGCCCCAGCATTTT
CDR3aa: CAVGITASGGNQPQHF
d_gene: -
abundance: -
v_gene: TRBV19
j_gene: TRBJ1-5